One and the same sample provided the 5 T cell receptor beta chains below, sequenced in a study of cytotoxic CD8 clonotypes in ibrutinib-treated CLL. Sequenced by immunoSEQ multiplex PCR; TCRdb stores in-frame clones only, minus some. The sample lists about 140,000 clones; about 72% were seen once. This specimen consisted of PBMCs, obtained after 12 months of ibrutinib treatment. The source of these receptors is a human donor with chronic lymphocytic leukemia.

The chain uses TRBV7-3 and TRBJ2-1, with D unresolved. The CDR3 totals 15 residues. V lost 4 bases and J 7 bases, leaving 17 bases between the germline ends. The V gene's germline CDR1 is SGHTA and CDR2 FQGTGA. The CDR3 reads CASSSAGSSKNEQFF. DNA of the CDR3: TGTGCCAGCAGCTCCGCCGGGTCAAGCAAGAATGAGCAGTTCTTC.

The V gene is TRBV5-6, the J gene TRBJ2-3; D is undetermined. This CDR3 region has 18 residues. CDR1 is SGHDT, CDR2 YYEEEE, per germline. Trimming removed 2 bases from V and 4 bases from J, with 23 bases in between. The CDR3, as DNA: TGTGCCAGCAGCTTTTTTTCGAGTGGGGTGGCCTCCGCAGATACGCAGTATTTT. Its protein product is CASSFFSSGVASADTQYF.

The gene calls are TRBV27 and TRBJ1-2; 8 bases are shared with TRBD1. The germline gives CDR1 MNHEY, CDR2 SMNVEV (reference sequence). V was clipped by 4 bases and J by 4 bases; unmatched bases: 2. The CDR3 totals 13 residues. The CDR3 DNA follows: TGTGCCAGCAGTTACGGACAGGGCTATGGCTACACCTTC. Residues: CASSYGQGYGYTF.

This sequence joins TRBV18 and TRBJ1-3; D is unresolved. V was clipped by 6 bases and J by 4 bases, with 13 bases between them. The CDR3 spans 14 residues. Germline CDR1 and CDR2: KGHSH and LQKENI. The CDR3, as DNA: TGTGCCAGCTCCCAAGAGGGCTTCGGAAACACCATATATTTT. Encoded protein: CASSQEGFGNTIYF.

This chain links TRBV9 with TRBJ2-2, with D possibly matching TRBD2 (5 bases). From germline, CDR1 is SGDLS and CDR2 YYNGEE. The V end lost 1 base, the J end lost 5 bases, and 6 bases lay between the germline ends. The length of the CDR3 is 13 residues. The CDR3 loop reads CASSVSGTGELFF. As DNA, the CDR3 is TGTGCCAGCAGCGTATCGGGGACCGGGGAGCTGTTTTTT. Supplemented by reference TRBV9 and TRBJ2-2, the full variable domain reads DSGVTQTPKHLITATGQRVTLRCSPRSGDLSVYWYQQSLDQGLQFLIQYYNGEERAKGNILERFSAQQFPDLHSELNLSSLELGDSALYFCASSVSGTGELFFGEGSRLTVL.